This TCR beta chain was sequenced in a study of human T cells and chemical hapten exposure (dated by TCRdb to 2020 to 2022). Broadly, across the study: For sensitization, 2% DPC in acetone was applied to a 2 cm by 2 cm area of upper inner arm skin. Libraries were pooled for sequencing, and variation in per-sample TCR yields was attributed mainly to small differences in library volumes within the pool. Patch tests used Finn chambers with 0.01% DPC on the upper back, scored after 6 days by International Contact Dermatitis Research Group standards. From each blood RNA sample, both TCR alpha and TCR beta chains were sequenced. This study followed changes in the peripheral blood TCR repertoire in vivo during primary and secondary sensitization of alopecia patients to the hapten diphenylcyclopropenone (DPC). The mostly female patient cohort included alopecia areata with under or over 50% scalp involvement, alopecia totalis and alopecia universalis. Patients additionally received weekly therapeutic DPC doses to the scalp throughout the approximately 25-week study period. Some 29 alopecia patients provided blood for TCR sequencing at one to four time points (pre-sensitization, 2, 6 and 24 weeks). Blood samples were taken from patients before sensitization (week 0) and at 2, 6 and about 24 weeks after DPC sensitization. Broader findings and caveats from the paper: Compared with pre-sensitization or healthy control sets, expanded TCRs formed significantly more large CDR3 similarity clusters, which is consistent with antigen-driven responses. Because all patients had alopecia, a presumed autoimmune disease, the immune response of the patients might differ from that of healthy individuals. After repeated subsampling, the strength of the expansion versus patch-test correlation and the threshold at which it became significant changed. The number of TCRs above 1 in 1000 frequency did not change with DPC sensitization; there was no evidence of global repertoire structure alterations. A positive correlation was found between the number of PT1 expanded TCRs and patch test score, with significance reached at thresholds 8, 16 and 32 but not 4.

The time point label on this specimen signifies: patch test 1, 2 weeks after DPC sensitization. Interpreted using the paper, the treatment or condition label stands for: therapeutic diphenylcyclopropenone sensitization with weekly scalp DPC. Unfractionated whole blood was collected in Tempus Blood RNA tubes, and total RNA was extracted from that blood. Blood at each patch-test visit was drawn before the patch test was applied. To be eligible, patients had to be aged 18 to 70, diagnosed with alopecia and judged suitable for DPC therapy, while pregnant patients were excluded. Libraries were constructed by RACE. Sequenced using a NextSeq 500. During library preparation, unique molecular identifiers were attached to individual cDNA molecules so that TCRs could be counted quantitatively and reproducibly. In the authors' own workflow: A median of about 100,000 TCRs per sample was observed, with a range of roughly 20,000 to 700,000. The Decombinator software suite was used to annotate V, J and CDR3 in the TCR reads. For PS versus PT1 abundance plots, all samples were subsampled to the same number of TCRs (28,000). TCRs were defined as expanded if absent before sensitization and observed at least eight times at the 2-week time point. The raw public data were reprocessed by TCRdb itself: fastp quality trimming at Q25, MiXCR clonotype calling, in-frame beta chains only. Rows with one shared CDR3 protein collapse into an entry with the most common genes and DNA. For this entry, the V and J calls and clone size follow TCRdb and not the study's own pipeline. This sample has fewer than 50,000 distinct CDR3 sequences in its table, and 3% to 4% of those were observed once. The ten largest account for about 26% of the sample.

Taken from the germline V gene, the CDR1 and CDR2 loops are SGHTS and YDEGEE. The CDR3 starts with the cysteine, ends with the phenylalanine, and has 13 residues. Left in the record is the CDR3 DNA by itself, 39 bases read in frame from the first base. The V and J ends are trimmed by 2 bases and 11 bases, leaving 16 bases between them. Comment on this clonotype: The clone's antigen remains unknown. One base away there is no much larger clone; base qualities are not given.

This chain joins TRBV5-8 to TRBJ1-1; the best D guess is TRBD1, with 6 bases matching. The source of this sequence is a man aged 45 to 65 with alopecia areata. Some clones in this sample may be carry-over from other donors' samples. The sequences come from whole blood, collected in connection with sensitization to the hapten diphenylcyclopropenone (DPC). The DNA sequence is given as TGTGCCAGCAGCTTTAAGGGGGTGAGGGAGGCTTTCTTT. Its protein reads: CASSFKGVREAFF.